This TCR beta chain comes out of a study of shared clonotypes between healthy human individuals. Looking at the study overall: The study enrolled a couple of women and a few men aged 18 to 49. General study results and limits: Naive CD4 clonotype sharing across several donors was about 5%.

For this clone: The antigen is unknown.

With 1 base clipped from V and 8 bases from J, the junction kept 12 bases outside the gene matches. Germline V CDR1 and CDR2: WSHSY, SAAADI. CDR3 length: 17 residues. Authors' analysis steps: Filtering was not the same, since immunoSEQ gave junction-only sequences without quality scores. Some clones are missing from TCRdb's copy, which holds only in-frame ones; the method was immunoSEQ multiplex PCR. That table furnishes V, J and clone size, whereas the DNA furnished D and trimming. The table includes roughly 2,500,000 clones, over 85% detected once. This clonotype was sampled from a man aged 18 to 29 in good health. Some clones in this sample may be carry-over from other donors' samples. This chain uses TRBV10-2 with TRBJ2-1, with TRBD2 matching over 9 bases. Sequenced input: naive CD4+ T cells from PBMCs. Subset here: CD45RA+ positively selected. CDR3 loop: CASSELEAGGPRDEQFF. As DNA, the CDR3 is TGCGCCAGCAGTGAGTTGGAGGCGGGAGGGCCGAGGGATGAGCAGTTCTTC.